This T cell receptor beta chain was identified in a study of blood T cells in healthy people across ages. Germline V gene data show CDR1 as LGHDT and CDR2 as YNNKEL (reference sequence). The CDR3 sequence is 14 residues long. V lost 3 bases, J lost 4 bases, and 12 bases lay in between. The extraction recovered at least 5.5 micrograms of total RNA per sample. Sample-barcoded 5' priming and a J-beta primer mix drove a second PCR of 7 to 11 cycles. Using its own MiXCR run on the 5' RACE reads, TCRdb lists one record per CDR3 protein. The sample has hundreds of thousands of distinct CDR3 sequences; 45% to 50% are singletons.

The receptor was derived from a woman aged 60-70 years in good health. Sequenced sample: blood. The gene calls are TRBV3-1 and TRBJ1-1; a possible D gene is TRBD1 (5 bases). The CDR3 DNA reads TGTGCCAGCAGCCAGAGGAGGGGAGGCACTGAAGCTTTCTTT. It yields the protein CASSQRRGGTEAFF.